This record looks at one T cell receptor (beta chain) sequence and its context. As yet, its antigen is unknown. These data belong to a study of T cell responses to AZD1222 COVID-19 vaccine. The CDR3 has 14 amino acids. Per germline, CDR1 LNHDA and CDR2 SQIVND (reference sequence). V gave up 6 bases and J gave up 5 bases; unmatched junction bases: 5. Here immunoSEQ multiplex PCR was the method, and the copy in TCRdb shows in-frame clones only, minus some. The sample has some 140,000 clones; about 90% are singletons. General study findings and limits: Following two doses of AZD1222, Spike-specific TCR breadth and depth rose. Donor demographics were predominantly white British with a female majority; clonal diversity may be underestimated.

The input for sequencing was peripheral blood, taken on day 0 of AZD1222 vaccination. The sequence derives from an adult in good health. V is TRBV19 and J is TRBJ1-4; 8 bases are a match to TRBD1. CDR3 DNA sequence: TGTGCCAGTAGAAATTACAGGGGGAATGAAAAACTGTTTTTT. This translates into CASRNYRGNEKLFF. The entire variable domain, with the rest obtained from reference TRBV19 and TRBJ1-4, is as follows: DGGITQSPKYLFRKEGQNVTLSCEQNLNHDAMYWYRQDPGQGLRLIYYSQIVNDFQKGDIAEGYSVSREKKESFPLTVTSAQKNPTAFYLCASRNYRGNEKLFFGSGTQLSVL.